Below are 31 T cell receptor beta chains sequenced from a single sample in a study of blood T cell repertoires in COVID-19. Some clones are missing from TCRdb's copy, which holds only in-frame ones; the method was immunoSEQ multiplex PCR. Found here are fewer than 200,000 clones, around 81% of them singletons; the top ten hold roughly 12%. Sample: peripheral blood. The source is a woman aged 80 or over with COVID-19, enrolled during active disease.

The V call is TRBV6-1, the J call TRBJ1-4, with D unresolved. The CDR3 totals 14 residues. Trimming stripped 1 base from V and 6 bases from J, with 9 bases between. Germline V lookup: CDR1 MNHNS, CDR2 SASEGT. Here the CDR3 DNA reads TGTGCCAGCAGTGAAGGCCCAGACTATGAAAAACTGTTTTTT. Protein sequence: CASSEGPDYEKLFF.

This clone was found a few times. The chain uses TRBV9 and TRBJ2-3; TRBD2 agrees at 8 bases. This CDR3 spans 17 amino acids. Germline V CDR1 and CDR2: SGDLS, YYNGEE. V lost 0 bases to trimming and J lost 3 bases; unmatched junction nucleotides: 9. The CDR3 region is CASSVASRSGGTDTQYF. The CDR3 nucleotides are TGTGCCAGCAGCGTAGCTAGCCGAAGCGGGGGTACAGATACGCAGTATTTT.

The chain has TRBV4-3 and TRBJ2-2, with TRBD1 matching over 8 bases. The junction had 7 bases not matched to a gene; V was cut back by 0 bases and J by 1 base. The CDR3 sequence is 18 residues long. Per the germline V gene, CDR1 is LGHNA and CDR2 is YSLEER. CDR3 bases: TGCGCCAGCAGCCAAGATGGGCAGGGGGCAAAGAACACCGGGGAGCTGTTTTTT. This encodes CASSQDGQGAKNTGELFF.

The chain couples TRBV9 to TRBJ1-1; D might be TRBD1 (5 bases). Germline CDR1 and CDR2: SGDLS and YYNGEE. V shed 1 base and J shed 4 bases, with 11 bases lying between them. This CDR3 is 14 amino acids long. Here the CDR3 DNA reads TGTGCCAGCAGCGTATTGGGGGAGGCCACTGAAGCTTTCTTT. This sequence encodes CASSVLGEATEAFF.

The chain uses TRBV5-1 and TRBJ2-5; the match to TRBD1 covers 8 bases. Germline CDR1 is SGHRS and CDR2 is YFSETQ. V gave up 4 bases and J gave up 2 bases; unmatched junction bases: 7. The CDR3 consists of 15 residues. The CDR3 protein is CASSTGQGVQETQYF. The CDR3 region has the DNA TGCGCCAGCAGCACTGGACAGGGCGTTCAAGAGACCCAGTACTTC.

The CDR3, as DNA: TGTGCCAGCAGTTTTGGCAGGGTGGCGAACTATGGCTACACCTTC. It is translated as CASSFGRVANYGYTF. The rearrangement joins TRBV2 to TRBJ1-2; a possible D gene is TRBD1 (5 bases). Trimming left V 5 bases short and J 2 bases short, with 15 bases between. Germline values: CDR1 SNHLY, CDR2 FYNNEI. The CDR3 is made up of 15 amino acids.

CDR3 sequence: CASSPVDRVRRTQYF. In DNA, the CDR3 is TGCGCCAGCAGCCCGGTAGACAGGGTGCGGCGGACCCAGTACTTC. The chain combines TRBV5-1 with TRBJ2-5; TRBD1 matches at 7 bases. CDR3 size: 15 residues. The J segment lost 7 bases and the V segment lost 4 bases, leaving 13 bases of the junction unmatched. In germline, CDR1 is SGHRS, CDR2 YFSETQ.

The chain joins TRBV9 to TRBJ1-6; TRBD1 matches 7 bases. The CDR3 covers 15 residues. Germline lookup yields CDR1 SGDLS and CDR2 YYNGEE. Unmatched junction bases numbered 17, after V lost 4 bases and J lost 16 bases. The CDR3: CASSQTTGQAQLLHF. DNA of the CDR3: TGTGCCAGCAGCCAAACAACAGGACAGGCCCAATTGCTCCACTTT.

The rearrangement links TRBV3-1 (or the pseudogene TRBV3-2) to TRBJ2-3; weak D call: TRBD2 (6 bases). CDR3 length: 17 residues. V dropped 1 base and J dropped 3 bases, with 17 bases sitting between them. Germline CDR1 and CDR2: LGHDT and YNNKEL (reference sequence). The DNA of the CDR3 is TGTGCCAGCAGCCAAGTTCTTGGAGGGGCCGGTACAGATACGCAGTATTTT. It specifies CASSQVLGGAGTDTQYF.

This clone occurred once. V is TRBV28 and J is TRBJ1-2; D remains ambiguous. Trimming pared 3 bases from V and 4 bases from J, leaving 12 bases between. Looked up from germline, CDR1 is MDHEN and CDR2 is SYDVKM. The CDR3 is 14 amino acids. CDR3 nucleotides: TGTGCCAGCAGTTTCCGTACGCAGTTCTATGGCTACACCTTC. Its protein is CASSFRTQFYGYTF.

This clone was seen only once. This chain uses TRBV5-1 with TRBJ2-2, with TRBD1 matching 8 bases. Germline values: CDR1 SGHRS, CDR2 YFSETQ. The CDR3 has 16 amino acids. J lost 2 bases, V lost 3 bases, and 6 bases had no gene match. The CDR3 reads CASSSTGTGNTGELFF. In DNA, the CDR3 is TGCGCCAGCAGCTCTACCGGGACAGGAAACACCGGGGAGCTGTTTTTT.

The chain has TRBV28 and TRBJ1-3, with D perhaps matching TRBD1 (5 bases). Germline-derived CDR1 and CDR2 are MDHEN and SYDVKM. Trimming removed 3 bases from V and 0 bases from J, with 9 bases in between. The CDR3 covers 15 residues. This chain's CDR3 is CASSLTVTSGNTIYF. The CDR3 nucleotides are TGTGCCAGCAGTTTGACAGTGACCTCTGGAAACACCATATATTTT.

The CDR3 reads CATSFHRLAGGPSGSYEQYF. The CDR3 region has the DNA TGTGCCACCAGCTTCCACCGACTAGCGGGAGGGCCATCGGGTTCCTACGAGCAGTACTTC. The chain has TRBV15 and TRBJ2-7, with 14 bases aligning to TRBD2. This CDR3 has 20 amino acids. Germline CDR1 reads LNHNV; CDR2 reads YYDKDF (reference sequence). Trimming at V came to 5 bases and at J to 1 base, leaving 16 bases not matched to a gene.

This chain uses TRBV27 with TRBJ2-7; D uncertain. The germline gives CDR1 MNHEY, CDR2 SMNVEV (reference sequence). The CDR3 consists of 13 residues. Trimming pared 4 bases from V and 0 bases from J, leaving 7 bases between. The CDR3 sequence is CASSYKSSYEQYF. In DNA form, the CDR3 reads TGTGCCAGCAGTTATAAGAGCTCCTACGAGCAGTACTTC.

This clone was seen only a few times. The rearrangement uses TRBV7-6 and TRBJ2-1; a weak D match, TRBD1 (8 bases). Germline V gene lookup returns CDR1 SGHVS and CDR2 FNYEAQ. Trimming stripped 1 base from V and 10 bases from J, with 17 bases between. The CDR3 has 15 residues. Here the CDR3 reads CASSLGGGQVREQFF. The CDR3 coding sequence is TGTGCCAGCAGCTTAGGGGGGGGACAGGTTAGGGAGCAGTTCTTC.

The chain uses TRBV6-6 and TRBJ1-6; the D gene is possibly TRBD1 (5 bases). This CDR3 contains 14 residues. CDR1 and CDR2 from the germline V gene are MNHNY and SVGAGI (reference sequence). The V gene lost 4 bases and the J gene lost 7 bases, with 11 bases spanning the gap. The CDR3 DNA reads TGTGCCAGCAGTTTTGGACACCCAAATTCACCCCTCCACTTT. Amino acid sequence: CASSFGHPNSPLHF.

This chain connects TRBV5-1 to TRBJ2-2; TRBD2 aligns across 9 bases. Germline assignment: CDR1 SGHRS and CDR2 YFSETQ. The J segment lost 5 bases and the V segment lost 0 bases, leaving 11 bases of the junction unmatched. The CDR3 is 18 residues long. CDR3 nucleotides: TGCGCCAGCAGCTTGGGTCTTCGTCGCGGGAGGGATACCGGGGAGCTGTTTTTT. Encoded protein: CASSLGLRRGRDTGELFF.

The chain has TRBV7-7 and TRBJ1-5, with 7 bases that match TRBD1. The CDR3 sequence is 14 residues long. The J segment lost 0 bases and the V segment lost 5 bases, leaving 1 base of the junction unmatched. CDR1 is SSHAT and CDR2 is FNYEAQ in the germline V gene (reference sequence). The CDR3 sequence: CASSRDSSNQPQHF. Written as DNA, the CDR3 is TGTGCCAGCAGCCGGGACAGTAGCAATCAGCCCCAGCATTTT.

The CDR3: CASSYRGAGSTDTQYF. As DNA, the CDR3 is TGTGCCAGCAGTTATCGGGGGGCGGGGTCAACAGATACGCAGTATTTT. The V call is TRBV2, the J call TRBJ2-3; D might be TRBD2 (7 bases). Germline loops: CDR1 SNHLY, CDR2 FYNNEI. V lost 5 bases and J lost 3, with 18 bases in between. The CDR3 totals 16 residues.

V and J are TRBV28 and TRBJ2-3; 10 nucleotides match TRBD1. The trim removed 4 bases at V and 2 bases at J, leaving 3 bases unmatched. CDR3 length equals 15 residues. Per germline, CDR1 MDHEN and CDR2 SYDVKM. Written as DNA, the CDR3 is TGTGCCAGCAGTTGGGACAGGGGATTCACAGATACGCAGTATTTT. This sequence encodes CASSWDRGFTDTQYF.

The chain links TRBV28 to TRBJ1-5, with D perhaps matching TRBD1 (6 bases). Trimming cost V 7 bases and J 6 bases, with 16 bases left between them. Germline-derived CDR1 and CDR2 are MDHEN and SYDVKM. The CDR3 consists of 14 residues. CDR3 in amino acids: CASNIAGVGQPQHF. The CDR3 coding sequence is TGTGCCAGCAACATTGCAGGGGTTGGTCAGCCCCAGCATTTT.

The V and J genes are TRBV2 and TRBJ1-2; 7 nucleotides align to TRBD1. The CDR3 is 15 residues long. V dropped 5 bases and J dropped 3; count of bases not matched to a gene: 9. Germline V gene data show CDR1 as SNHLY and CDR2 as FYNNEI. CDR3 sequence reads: CASSRWQGDDYGYTF. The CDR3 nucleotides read TGTGCCAGCAGTCGCTGGCAGGGGGATGACTATGGCTACACCTTC. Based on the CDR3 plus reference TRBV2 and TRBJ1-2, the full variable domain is EPEVTQTPSHQVTQMGQEVILRCVPISNHLYFYWYRQILGQKVEFLVSFYNNEISEKSEIFDDQFSVERPDGSNFTLKIRSTKLEDSAMYFCASSRWQGDDYGYTFGSGTRLTVV.

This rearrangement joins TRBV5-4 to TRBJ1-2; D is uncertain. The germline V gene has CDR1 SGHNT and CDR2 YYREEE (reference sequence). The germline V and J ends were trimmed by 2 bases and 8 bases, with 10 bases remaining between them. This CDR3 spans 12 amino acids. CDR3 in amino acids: CASSLGEGGYTF. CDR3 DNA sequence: TGTGCCAGCAGCTTAGGAGAGGGAGGCTACACCTTC.

The CDR3 sequence is CASSLDRGLNSPLHF. The DNA for the CDR3 is TGTGCCAGCAGCTTGGACAGGGGGCTTAATTCACCCCTCCACTTT. The chain uses TRBV5-6 and TRBJ1-6; 9 bases agree with TRBD1. CDR3 size: 15 residues. V was pared by 0 bases and J by 6 bases, with 1 base of the junction left unmatched. Per the germline V gene, CDR1 is SGHDT and CDR2 is YYEEEE.

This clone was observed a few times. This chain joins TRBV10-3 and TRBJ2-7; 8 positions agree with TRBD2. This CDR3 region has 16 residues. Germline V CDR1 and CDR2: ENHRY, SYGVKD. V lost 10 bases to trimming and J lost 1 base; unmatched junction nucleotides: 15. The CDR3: CANSRGSGGVSYEQYF. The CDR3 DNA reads TGTGCCAACAGCCGGGGAAGCGGGGGTGTTTCCTACGAGCAGTACTTC.

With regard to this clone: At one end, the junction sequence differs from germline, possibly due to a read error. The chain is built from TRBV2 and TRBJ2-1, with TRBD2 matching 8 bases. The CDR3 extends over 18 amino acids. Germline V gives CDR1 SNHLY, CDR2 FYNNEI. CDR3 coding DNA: TGCCCCAGCCGCGGGGGACTCGCGGGGGGCAGCCCTTGGAATGAGCAGTTCTTC. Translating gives CPSRGGLAGGSPWNEQFF.

CDR3 region: CASSFRVSANYGYTF. The CDR3 DNA reads as TGTGCCAGCAGCTTCAGGGTATCAGCTAACTATGGCTACACCTTC. The chain joins TRBV7-9 to TRBJ1-2, with a possible D match to TRBD1 (5 bases). Looked up from germline, CDR1 is SEHNR and CDR2 is FQNEAQ (reference sequence). V shed 3 bases and J shed 0 bases, with 11 bases lying between them. The CDR3 is 15 residues long.

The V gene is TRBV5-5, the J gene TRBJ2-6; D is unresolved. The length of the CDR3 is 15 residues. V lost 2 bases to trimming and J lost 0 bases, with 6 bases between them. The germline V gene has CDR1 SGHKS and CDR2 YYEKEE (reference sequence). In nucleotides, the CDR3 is TGTGCCAGCAGCTTTAGCAGCTCTGGGGCCAACGTCCTGACTTTC. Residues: CASSFSSSGANVLTF.

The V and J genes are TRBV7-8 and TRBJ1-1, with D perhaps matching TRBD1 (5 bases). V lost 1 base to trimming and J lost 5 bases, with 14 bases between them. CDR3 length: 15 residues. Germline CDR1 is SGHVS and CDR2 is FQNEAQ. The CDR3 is CASSLVVGGRTEAFF. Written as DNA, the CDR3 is TGTGCCAGCAGCTTAGTAGTGGGGGGTAGGACTGAAGCTTTCTTT.

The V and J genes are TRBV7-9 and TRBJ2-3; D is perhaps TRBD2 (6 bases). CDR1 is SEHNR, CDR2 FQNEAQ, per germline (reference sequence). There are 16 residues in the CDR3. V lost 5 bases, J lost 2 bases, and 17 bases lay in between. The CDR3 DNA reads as TGTGCCAGCAGCACCGGGACTTACCGACACACAGATACGCAGTATTTT. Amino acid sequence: CASSTGTYRHTDTQYF. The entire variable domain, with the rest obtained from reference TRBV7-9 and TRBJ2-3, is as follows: DTGVSQNPRHKITKRGQNVTFRCDPISEHNRLYWYRQTLGQGPEFLTYFQNEAQLEKSRLLSDRFSAERPKGSFSTLEIQRTEQGDSAMYLCASSTGTYRHTDTQYFGPGTRLTVL.

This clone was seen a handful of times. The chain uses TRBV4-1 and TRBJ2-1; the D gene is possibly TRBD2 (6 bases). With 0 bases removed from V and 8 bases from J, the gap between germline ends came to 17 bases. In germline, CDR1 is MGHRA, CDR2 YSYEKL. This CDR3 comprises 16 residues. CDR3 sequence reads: CASSQDGTARLDEQFF. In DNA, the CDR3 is TGCGCCAGCAGCCAAGACGGGACTGCCCGTCTCGATGAGCAGTTCTTC.